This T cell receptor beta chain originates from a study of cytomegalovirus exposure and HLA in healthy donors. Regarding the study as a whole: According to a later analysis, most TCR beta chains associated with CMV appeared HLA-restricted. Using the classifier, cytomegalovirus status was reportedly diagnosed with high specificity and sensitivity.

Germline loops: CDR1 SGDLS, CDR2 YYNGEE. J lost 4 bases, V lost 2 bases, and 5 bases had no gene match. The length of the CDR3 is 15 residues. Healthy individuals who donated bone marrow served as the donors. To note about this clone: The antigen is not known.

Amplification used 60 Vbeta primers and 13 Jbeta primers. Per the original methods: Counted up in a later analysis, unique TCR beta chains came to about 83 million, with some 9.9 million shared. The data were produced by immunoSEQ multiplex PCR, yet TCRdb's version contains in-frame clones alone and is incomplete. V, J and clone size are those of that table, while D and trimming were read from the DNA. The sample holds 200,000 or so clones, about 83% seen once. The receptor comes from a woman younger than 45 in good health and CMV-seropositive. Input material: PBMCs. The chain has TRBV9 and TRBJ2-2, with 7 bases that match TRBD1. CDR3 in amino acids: CASSVTTGSTGELFF. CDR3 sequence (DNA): TGTGCCAGCAGCGTCACGACAGGGAGCACCGGGGAGCTGTTTTTT. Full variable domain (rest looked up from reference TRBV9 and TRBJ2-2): DSGVTQTPKHLITATGQRVTLRCSPRSGDLSVYWYQQSLDQGLQFLIQYYNGEERAKGNILERFSAQQFPDLHSELNLSSLELGDSALYFCASSVTTGSTGELFFGEGSRLTVL.